The 5 T cell receptor beta chains presented below share a single source sample, sequenced in a study of blood T cell repertoires in COVID-19. Data came from immunoSEQ multiplex PCR; TCRdb stores just in-frame clones and leaves some out. Of roughly 220,000 clones listed, 90% were seen once; the top ten hold roughly 16%. The sequenced sample consisted of PBMCs or T cells enriched from blood (not recorded which). The receptors were gathered from a man aged 30 to 39 who had been exposed to COVID-19.

The genes are TRBV19 and TRBJ1-1; the match to TRBD1 covers 10 bases. This CDR3 is built from 16 residues. From germline, CDR1 is LNHDA and CDR2 SQIVND (reference sequence). V dropped 3 bases and J dropped 6; count of bases not matched to a gene: 10. The CDR3: CASSMLMTGGYSEAFF. CDR3 DNA: TGTGCCAGTAGTATGCTGATGACAGGGGGCTACTCTGAAGCTTTCTTT.

This clone was observed a handful of times. The chain recombines TRBV14 with TRBJ1-6, with D possibly TRBD1 on 6 matching bases. V lost 2 bases and J lost 9, with 17 bases in between. Germline CDR1 is SGHDN and CDR2 is FVKESK. The CDR3 is 16 amino acids. The CDR3 spells CASSQTLGTSGSPLHF. As DNA, the CDR3 is TGTGCCAGCAGCCAAACATTGGGGACAAGTGGTTCACCCCTCCACTTT. Full variable domain (missing parts from reference TRBV14 and TRBJ1-6): EAGVTQFPSHSVIEKGQTVTLRCDPISGHDNLYWYRRVMGKEIKFLLHFVKESKQDESGMPNNRFLAERTGGTYSTLKVQPAELEDSGVYFCASSQTLGTSGSPLHFGNGTRLTVT.

This chain connects TRBV5-3 to TRBJ1-1; D is possibly TRBD1 (5 bases). TRBV5-3 is recorded as an ORF, its role being uncertain. CDR3 length equals 15 residues. The ends were cut back, 0 bases at V and 1 base at J, with 10 bases in the middle. The CDR3 here is CARSLAQGWNTEAFF. DNA for the CDR3: TGTGCCAGAAGCTTGGCGCAGGGCTGGAACACTGAAGCTTTCTTT.

This chain joins TRBV7-2 and TRBJ2-2; the D is unclear. Trimming took 1 base from V and 7 from J, leaving 13 bases between them. The CDR3 is 15 residues long. In germline, CDR1 is SGHTA, CDR2 FQGNSA. The CDR3 reads CASSLVPDAVGELFF. In nucleotides, the CDR3 is TGTGCCAGCAGCTTAGTACCAGATGCCGTCGGGGAGCTGTTTTTT.

The genes are TRBV24-1 and TRBJ1-2, with D possibly being TRBD1 (5 bases). V lost 2 bases and J lost 0, with 27 bases in between. Germline CDR1 and CDR2: KGHDR and SFDVKD. The CDR3 has 21 residues. The CDR3 loop is CATSDSQSTRKRTKTNYGYTF. The CDR3 DNA reads as TGTGCCACCAGTGATTCGCAGTCAACGAGGAAGAGGACAAAAACTAACTATGGCTACACCTTC.